These 30 T cell receptor beta chains originate from one sample sequenced in a study of control samples from healthy donors and cancer patients. Libraries were prepared by immunoSEQ multiplex PCR; TCRdb keeps only in-frame clonotypes and omits some of them. The sample records under 100,000 clones, roughly 93% being singletons. Sequences were obtained from blood. Source of these receptors: a young woman in good health.

V usage is TRBV4-1 and J usage is TRBJ1-1; D remains ambiguous. V was trimmed by 0 bases and J by 3 bases, leaving 14 bases between them. The germline CDR1 and CDR2 sequences are MGHRA and YSYEKL. This CDR3 region has 16 residues. The CDR3: CASSQEFGRKDTEAFF. CDR3 coding DNA: TGCGCCAGCAGCCAAGAATTCGGCAGGAAGGACACTGAAGCTTTCTTT.

The chain is built from TRBV7-9 and TRBJ2-7; possibly TRBD1 for D (6 bases). The CDR3 length is 15 residues. Germline V gene data show CDR1 as SEHNR and CDR2 as FQNEAQ (reference sequence). V lost 0 bases to trimming and J lost 1 base, with 10 bases between them. CDR3 loop: CASSLAGTPSYEQYF. The CDR3 region has the DNA TGTGCCAGCAGCTTAGCCGGGACACCATCCTACGAGCAGTACTTC.

V usage is TRBV3-1 (or the pseudogene TRBV3-2) and J usage is TRBJ2-7; 14 bases fit TRBD2. There are 17 residues in the CDR3. Germline-derived CDR1 and CDR2 are LGHDT and YNNKEL (reference sequence). J lost 3 bases, V lost 2 bases, and 6 bases had no gene match. CDR3 in DNA: TGTGCCAGCAGCCAAAACGGGACTAGCGGGAGAAACTACGAGCAGTACTTC. Translating gives CASSQNGTSGRNYEQYF.

The chain uses TRBV9 and TRBJ2-7; 7 bases align to TRBD1. The CDR3 consists of 14 residues. Germline V gene data show CDR1 as SGDLS and CDR2 as YYNGEE. V gave up 0 bases and J gave up 2 bases; unmatched junction bases: 2. The CDR3 nucleotides are TGTGCCAGCAGCGTAGGGGACAGAGCCTACGAGCAGTACTTC. As protein: CASSVGDRAYEQYF.

This clone was found once. This chain joins TRBV30 and TRBJ1-6; D is unclear. V dropped 0 bases and J dropped 7 bases, with 7 bases sitting between them. CDR1 is GTSNPN and CDR2 is SVGIG in the germline V gene (reference sequence). The CDR3 is 13 amino acids. Here the CDR3 DNA reads TGTGCCTGGAGTGTGGCAGAGAATTCACCCCTCCACTTT. Translation gives CAWSVAENSPLHF.

This chain uses TRBV19 with TRBJ2-3, with D perhaps TRBD2 (7 bases). The germline V gene encodes CDR1 LNHDA and CDR2 SQIVND (reference sequence). V lost 7 bases, J lost 0 bases, and 17 bases lay in between. The CDR3 length is 16 residues. The CDR3 DNA is TGTGCCAGTACCCCAAGGGGGGGGAGTAGCACAGATACGCAGTATTTT. It yields the protein CASTPRGGSSTDTQYF. Complete variable domain (other parts from reference TRBV19 and TRBJ2-3): DGGITQSPKYLFRKEGQNVTLSCEQNLNHDAMYWYRQDPGQGLRLIYYSQIVNDFQKGDIAEGYSVSREKKESFPLTVTSAQKNPTAFYLCASTPRGGSSTDTQYFGPGTRLTVL.

The chain links TRBV5-6 to TRBJ1-1, with D tentatively TRBD1 (6 bases). CDR3 length equals 14 residues. Trimming took 4 bases from V and 3 from J, leaving 13 bases between them. Germline V lookup: CDR1 SGHDT, CDR2 YYEEEE. The CDR3 nucleotides are TGTGCCAGCAGCCCCCAGGGGAGGGACACTGAAGCTTTCTTT. Protein: CASSPQGRDTEAFF.

The CDR3 nucleotides are TGTGCCAGCAGCCAAAGGTTATTACAGGGAGATCCTTACGAGCAGTACTTC. It yields the protein CASSQRLLQGDPYEQYF. The chain is built from TRBV3-1 (or the pseudogene TRBV3-2) and TRBJ2-7, with TRBD1 as a possible D gene (6 bases). CDR3 length equals 17 residues. V was pared by 2 bases and J by 4 bases, with 21 bases between. Germline V gives CDR1 LGHDT, CDR2 YNNKEL (reference sequence).

The chain couples TRBV7-6 to TRBJ1-2, with no clear D. This CDR3 comprises 13 residues. Trimming stripped 2 bases from V and 6 bases from J, with 10 bases between. In germline, CDR1 is SGHVS, CDR2 FNYEAQ. The CDR3 loop is CASSLLFRNGYTF. The CDR3 nucleotides read TGTGCCAGCAGCTTATTATTCCGAAATGGCTACACCTTC.

The V gene is TRBV29-1, the J gene TRBJ1-3; 7 positions match TRBD1. J lost 0 bases, V lost 4 bases, and 3 bases had no gene match. CDR3 length equals 14 residues. Germline CDR1 reads SQVTM; CDR2 reads ANQGSEA. The CDR3 sequence: CSVGRDSSGNTIYF. Here the CDR3 DNA reads TGCAGCGTTGGTCGGGACAGCTCTGGAAACACCATATATTTT.

The chain combines TRBV11-3 with TRBJ2-7; D not certain. Trimming cost V 5 bases and J 5 bases, with 16 bases left between them. The CDR3 has 14 residues. Germline-derived CDR1 and CDR2 are SGHNT and YENEEA. CDR3 sequence (DNA): TGTGCCAGCAGCCCAGGCCCGGGTAGCAACGAGCAGTACTTC. As protein: CASSPGPGSNEQYF.

V usage is TRBV19 and J usage is TRBJ1-4; TRBD1 might be the D (6 bases). V gave up 4 bases and J gave up 4 bases, with 19 bases separating them. The CDR3 runs 17 residues. The germline V gene has CDR1 LNHDA and CDR2 SQIVND (reference sequence). The chain's CDR3 is CASSSPGVSAFNEKLFF. Written as DNA, the CDR3 is TGTGCCAGTAGTAGCCCAGGGGTCTCAGCCTTTAATGAAAAACTGTTTTTT.

The chain uses TRBV5-1 and TRBJ2-3; 8 nucleotides agree with TRBD1. The CDR3 is made up of 18 amino acids. Unmatched junction bases numbered 9, after V lost 0 bases and J lost 0 bases. CDR1 is SGHRS, CDR2 YFSETQ, per germline. For the CDR3, the DNA is TGCGCCAGCAGCTTGGATCCCAACAGGGGGTCTAGCACAGATACGCAGTATTTT. As protein: CASSLDPNRGSSTDTQYF.

This clone was recorded once. A read error may account for a junction end that differs from germline. The chain carries TRBV2 and TRBJ1-1; D is unresolved. Germline CDR1 SNHLY, CDR2 FYNNEI. CDR3 length equals 13 residues. As DNA, the CDR3 is TGTGCCAGCAGCGAAGGCACAGCCAATGAAGCTTTCTTT. The encoded protein is CASSEGTANEAFF.

The chain uses TRBV29-1 and TRBJ2-1; 13 nucleotides align to TRBD2. With 6 bases clipped from V and 9 bases from J, the junction kept 23 bases outside the gene matches. CDR3 length equals 19 residues. CDR1 SQVTM and CDR2 ANQGSEA come from the germline V gene. In DNA, the CDR3 is TGCAGCGTCAACGGACGGGGGACTAGCGGGGCCTCTCCGTTAGGTGAGCAGTTCTTC. Protein sequence: CSVNGRGTSGASPLGEQFF.

This clone has a single count. This chain joins TRBV19 and TRBJ2-5; D might be TRBD1 (6 bases). Germline V gene lookup returns CDR1 LNHDA and CDR2 SQIVND (reference sequence). The CDR3 consists of 14 residues. V was cut by 4 bases and J by 1 base, with 10 bases left in between. The CDR3 DNA follows: TGTGCCAGTAGTAGGGCAGGGGTCCAAGAGACCCAGTACTTC. Its translation: CASSRAGVQETQYF. Full variable domain (outside the CDR3, taken from reference TRBV19 and TRBJ2-5): DGGITQSPKYLFRKEGQNVTLSCEQNLNHDAMYWYRQDPGQGLRLIYYSQIVNDFQKGDIAEGYSVSREKKESFPLTVTSAQKNPTAFYLCASSRAGVQETQYFGPGTRLLVL.

This rearrangement joins TRBV5-1 to TRBJ1-4; 9 bases align to TRBD1. The germline gives CDR1 SGHRS, CDR2 YFSETQ. With V trimmed by 1 base and J by 12 bases, 4 bases remained unmatched. The CDR3 runs 13 residues. The CDR3 loop reads CASSLTGGTELFF. DNA for the CDR3: TGCGCCAGCAGCTTGACAGGGGGCACAGAACTGTTTTTT.

The chain carries TRBV3-1 (or the pseudogene TRBV3-2) and TRBJ1-1; a weak D match, TRBD1 (6 bases). The CDR3 extends over 13 amino acids. V shed 5 bases and J shed 8 bases, with 15 bases lying between them. Germline-derived CDR1 and CDR2 are LGHDT and YNNKEL (reference sequence). CDR3 bases: TGTGCCAGCAGCATGGGGGCGAGTCAAGAAGCTTTCTTT. It specifies CASSMGASQEAFF.

This rearrangement joins TRBV25-1 to TRBJ1-4; 7 positions agree with TRBD1. The CDR3 consists of 15 residues. CDR1 MGHDK and CDR2 SYGVNS come from the germline V gene. The V and J ends lost 5 bases and 3 bases, in that order; junction bases with no gene match: 6. CDR3 bases: TGTGCCAGCAGTACCACGACAGGGCCTAATGAAAAACTGTTTTTT. This sequence encodes CASSTTTGPNEKLFF.

V and J are TRBV6-6 and TRBJ1-5; no firm D call. Germline V gene lookup returns CDR1 MNHNY and CDR2 SVGAGI (reference sequence). V lost 2 bases and J 7 bases, leaving 9 bases between the germline ends. This CDR3 is 13 amino acids long. The CDR3 DNA sequence: TGTGCCAGCAGTTACGGGGATCTGCAGCCCCAGCATTTT. Translating it yields CASSYGDLQPQHF.

V is TRBV30 and J is TRBJ1-2; D gene uncertain. The V end was cut by 2 bases, the J end by 0 bases, with 10 bases between. The CDR3 has 14 amino acids. Germline CDR1 GTSNPN, CDR2 SVGIG (reference sequence). Here the CDR3 DNA reads TGTGCCTGGAGTCCCCAGGTTGCTAACTATGGCTACACCTTC. Translating gives CAWSPQVANYGYTF.

The J gene is TRBJ1-3, the V gene TRBV18; 7 bases match TRBD1. J lost 0 bases, V lost 3 bases, and 2 bases had no gene match. The CDR3 consists of 15 residues. Germline assignment: CDR1 KGHSH and CDR2 LQKENI. The CDR3 protein is CASSPDRYSGNTIYF. DNA for the CDR3: TGTGCCAGCTCACCGGACAGGTACTCTGGAAACACCATATATTTT.

This sequence joins TRBV7-2 and TRBJ1-1; D gene ambiguous. The germline V gene encodes CDR1 SGHTA and CDR2 FQGNSA. CDR3 size: 16 residues. Trimming shortened V by 2 bases and J by 0 bases, and 13 bases separated the two germline ends. CDR3: CASSLMRGLMNTEAFF. The CDR3 region has the DNA TGTGCCAGCAGCTTAATGAGAGGTTTAATGAACACTGAAGCTTTCTTT.

The rearrangement uses TRBV6-5 and TRBJ2-2, with D perhaps matching TRBD1 (6 bases). Trimming pared 10 bases from V and 0 bases from J, leaving 12 bases between. The CDR3 has 14 amino acids. In germline, CDR1 is MNHEY, CDR2 SVGAGI. CDR3 in DNA: TGTGCCACCTTCAGGGGCGCGAACACCGGGGAGCTGTTTTTT. This sequence encodes CATFRGANTGELFF.

This clone has only one observation. The J gene is TRBJ2-3, the V gene TRBV7-8; 12 bases line up with TRBD2. Germline-derived CDR1 and CDR2 are SGHVS and FQNEAQ. The CDR3 has 17 residues. V gave up 1 base and J gave up 5 bases; unmatched junction bases: 7. The CDR3 DNA follows: TGTGCCAGCAGCTTAGGACTAGCGGGAGAATGGGTAGATACGCAGTATTTT. Translation: CASSLGLAGEWVDTQYF.

This chain joins TRBV29-1 and TRBJ2-1; tentatively, D is TRBD1 (6 bases). The CDR3 is 13 amino acids. Germline CDR1 and CDR2: SQVTM and ANQGSEA. CDR3 sequence: CSSGRGSYNEQFF. CDR3 in DNA: TGCAGTTCCGGCAGGGGTTCCTACAATGAGCAGTTCTTC.

The chain joins TRBV18 to TRBJ2-2; 8 bases align to TRBD1. The germline V gene encodes CDR1 KGHSH and CDR2 LQKENI. The CDR3 is 16 residues long. The V and J ends lost 6 bases and 4 bases, in that order; junction bases with no gene match: 10. The CDR3 reads CASSPRTGSRTGELFF. CDR3 bases: TGTGCCAGCTCCCCTAGGACAGGGAGTCGCACCGGGGAGCTGTTTTTT.

The rearrangement joins TRBV28 to TRBJ1-1; D ambiguous. V gave up 3 bases and J gave up 7 bases, with 9 bases separating them. Germline V gives CDR1 MDHEN, CDR2 SYDVKM. The CDR3 totals 12 residues. CDR3 amino acids: CASSFKADEAFF. Here the CDR3 DNA reads TGTGCCAGCAGTTTTAAGGCAGATGAAGCTTTCTTT.

The chain links TRBV30 to TRBJ1-6; tentative D call: TRBD1 (5 bases). V lost 5 bases and J 5 bases, leaving 22 bases between the germline ends. CDR1 and CDR2 from the germline V gene are GTSNPN and SVGIG (reference sequence). This CDR3 is 17 amino acids long. DNA of the CDR3: TGTGCCTGGGGCCCTGGCCTGTGGGACCGGAATAATTCACCCCTCCACTTT. It encodes CAWGPGLWDRNNSPLHF. The variable domain in full, with the rest retrieved from reference TRBV30 and TRBJ1-6, is SQTIHQWPATLVQPVGSPLSLECTVEGTSNPNLYWYRQAAGRGLQLLFYSVGIGQISSEVPQNLSASRPQDRQFILSSKKLLLSDSGFYLCAWGPGLWDRNNSPLHFGNGTRLTVT.

In DNA, the CDR3 is TGTGCCAGCAGTCTTCTGGGGCGACATGAAGCTTTCTTT. It is translated as CASSLLGRHEAFF. The V and J genes are TRBV6-2 or TRBV6-3 and TRBJ1-1; D may be TRBD1 (5 bases). Trimming shortened V by 5 bases and J by 7 bases, and 14 bases separated the two germline ends. The CDR3 loop spans 13 amino acids. Germline assignment: CDR1 MNHEY and CDR2 SVGEGT.